This T cell receptor beta chain comes out of a study of cytomegalovirus exposure and HLA in healthy donors. PCR used 60 Vbeta primers and 13 Jbeta primers. The data were produced by immunoSEQ multiplex PCR, yet TCRdb's version contains in-frame clones alone and is incomplete. The sample contains approximately 190,000 clones, over 75% of which appear only once. In germline, CDR1 is MNHEY, CDR2 SVGAGI. This CDR3 has 15 amino acids. V shed 0 bases and J shed 2 bases, with 8 bases lying between them. This clonotype originated in a man in his forties in good health and CMV-seropositive. Sequences were obtained from PBMCs. The chain has TRBV6-5 and TRBJ1-3, with D hard to call. As DNA, the CDR3 is TGTGCCAGCAGTTACTCGATGGGAGCTGGAAACACCATATATTTT. Translated, it gives CASSYSMGAGNTIYF.